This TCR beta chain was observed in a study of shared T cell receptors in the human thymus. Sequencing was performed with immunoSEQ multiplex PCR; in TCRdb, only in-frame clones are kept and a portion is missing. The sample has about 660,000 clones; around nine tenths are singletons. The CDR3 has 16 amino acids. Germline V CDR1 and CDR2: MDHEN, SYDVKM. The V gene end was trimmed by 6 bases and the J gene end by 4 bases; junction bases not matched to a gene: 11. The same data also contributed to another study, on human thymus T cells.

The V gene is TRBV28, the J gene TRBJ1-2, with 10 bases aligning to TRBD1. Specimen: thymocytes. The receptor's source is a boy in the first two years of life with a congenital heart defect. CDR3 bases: TGTGCCAGCAGCCCAAACGTGGGACAGGGGAGCTATGGCTACACCTTC. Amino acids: CASSPNVGQGSYGYTF.